This record looks at one T cell receptor (beta chain) sequence and its context. Its antigen is unidentified. Brentuximab vedotin exposure varied, and every patient relapsed after autologous stem cell transplantation. The patients, who had relapsed/refractory classical Hodgkin lymphoma, achieved best responses of complete response, partial response or progressive disease. Germline V gives CDR1 LNHDA, CDR2 SQIVND (reference sequence). The J segment lost 6 bases and the V segment lost 5 bases, leaving 4 bases of the junction unmatched. The CDR3 is 13 amino acids. Measured with immunoSEQ multiplex PCR; TCRdb has only the in-frame clones, and not every one. The data contain roughly 100,000 clones, roughly 89% of them seen just once; the ten biggest clones take up 6.6%. The entry originates in a study of PD-1 blockade in classical Hodgkin lymphoma. General study findings and limits: Complete responders showed a baseline diversity that resembled the diversity of newly diagnosed patients. It was CD4+ TCR diversity, not CD8+, that rose significantly by C4D1. In newly diagnosed patients, baseline TCR diversity was reportedly below that of healthy donors.

Sample: peripheral blood mononuclear cells (PBMCs), taken before the second cycle of nivolumab. This chain uses TRBV19 with TRBJ2-5; 9 nucleotides line up with TRBD1. The receptor comes from a human donor with classical Hodgkin lymphoma. CDR3 amino acids: CASSWTGEQTQYF. In nucleotides, the CDR3 is TGTGCCAGTAGTTGGACAGGGGAGCAGACCCAGTACTTC.